This TCR beta chain was sequenced for a study of T cell clonality in common variable immunodeficiency. The data were produced by immunoSEQ multiplex PCR, yet TCRdb's version contains in-frame clones alone and is incomplete. The sample counts tens of thousands of clones, none seen once; the ten largest own about 5.5%. V shed 0 bases, J shed 6 bases, and the junction held 7 bases outside the gene matches. The CDR3 is 16 residues long. This clone was seen many times. Its antigen is currently unknown. The DNA ends 3 residues before the CDR3 does, and the rest of the CDR3 is filled in from the germline J gene. Heparinized whole blood, roughly 5 to 9 ml, came from each donor. Whole-study findings and limits: CVID subjects had higher TCRbeta clonality than healthy controls, most marked in about a third. Shared TCRbeta clones were fewer between CVID subjects than controls.

This clonotype was sampled from a person aged 18-70 years in good health. Specimen: peripheral blood mononuclear cells. The chain carries TRBV23-1 and TRBJ1-5; 8 nucleotides agree with TRBD1. TRBV23-1 is an ORF, with its function uncertain. The CDR3 here is CASSQSDRVFFQPQHF. The DNA read from the CDR3 is TGCGCCAGCAGTCAATCGGACAGGGTATTTTTTCAGCCC.